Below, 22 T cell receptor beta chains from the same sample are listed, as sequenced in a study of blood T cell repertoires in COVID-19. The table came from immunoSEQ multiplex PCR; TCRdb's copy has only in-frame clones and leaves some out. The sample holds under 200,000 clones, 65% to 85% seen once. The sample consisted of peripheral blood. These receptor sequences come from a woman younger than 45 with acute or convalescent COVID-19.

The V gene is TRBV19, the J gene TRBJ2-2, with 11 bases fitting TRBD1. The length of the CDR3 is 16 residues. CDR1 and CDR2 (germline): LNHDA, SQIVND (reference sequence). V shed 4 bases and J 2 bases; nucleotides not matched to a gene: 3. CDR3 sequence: CASSSGQGANTGELFF. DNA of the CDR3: TGTGCCAGTAGTAGCGGACAGGGGGCTAACACCGGGGAGCTGTTTTTT.

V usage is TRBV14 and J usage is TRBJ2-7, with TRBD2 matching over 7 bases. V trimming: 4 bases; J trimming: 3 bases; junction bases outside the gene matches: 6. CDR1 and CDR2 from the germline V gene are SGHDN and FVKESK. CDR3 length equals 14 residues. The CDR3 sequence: CASSLSGLNYEQYF. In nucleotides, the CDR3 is TGTGCCAGCAGCCTATCGGGACTAAACTACGAGCAGTACTTC.

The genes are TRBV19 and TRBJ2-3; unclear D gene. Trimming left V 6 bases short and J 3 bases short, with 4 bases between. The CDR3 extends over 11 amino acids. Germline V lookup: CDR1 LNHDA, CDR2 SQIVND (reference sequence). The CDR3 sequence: CASRLTDTQYF. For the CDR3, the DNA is TGTGCCAGTAGGCTAACAGATACGCAGTATTTT.

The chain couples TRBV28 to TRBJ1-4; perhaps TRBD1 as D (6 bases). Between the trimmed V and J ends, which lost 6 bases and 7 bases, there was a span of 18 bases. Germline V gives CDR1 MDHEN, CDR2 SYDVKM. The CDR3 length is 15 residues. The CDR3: CASSPSQGSGEKLFF. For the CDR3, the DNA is TGTGCCAGCAGCCCCTCGCAGGGGTCGGGTGAAAAACTGTTTTTT.

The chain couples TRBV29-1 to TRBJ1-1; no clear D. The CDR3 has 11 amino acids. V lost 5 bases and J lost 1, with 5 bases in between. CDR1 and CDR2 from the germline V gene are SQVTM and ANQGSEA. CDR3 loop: CSVTENTEAFF. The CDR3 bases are TGCAGCGTTACAGAGAACACTGAAGCTTTCTTT.

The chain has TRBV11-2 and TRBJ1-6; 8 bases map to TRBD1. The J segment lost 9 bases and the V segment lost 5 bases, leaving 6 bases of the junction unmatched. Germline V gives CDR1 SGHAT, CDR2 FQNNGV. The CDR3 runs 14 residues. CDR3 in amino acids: CASSRTGQSSPLHF. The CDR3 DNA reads TGTGCCAGCAGCCGGACAGGGCAAAGTTCACCCCTCCACTTT.

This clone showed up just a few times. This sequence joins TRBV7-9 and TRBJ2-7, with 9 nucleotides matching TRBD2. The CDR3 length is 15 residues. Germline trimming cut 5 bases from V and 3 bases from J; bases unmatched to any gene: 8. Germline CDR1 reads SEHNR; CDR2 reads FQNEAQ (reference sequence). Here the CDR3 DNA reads TGTGCCAGCAGCCCACAGAGCGGGGGGATCTACGAGCAGTACTTC. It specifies CASSPQSGGIYEQYF.

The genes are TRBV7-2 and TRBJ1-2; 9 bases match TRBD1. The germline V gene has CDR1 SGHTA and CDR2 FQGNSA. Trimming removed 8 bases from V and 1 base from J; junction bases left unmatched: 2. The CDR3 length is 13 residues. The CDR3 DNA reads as TGTGCCAGCGGGACAGGGAATAACTATGGCTACACCTTC. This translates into CASGTGNNYGYTF.

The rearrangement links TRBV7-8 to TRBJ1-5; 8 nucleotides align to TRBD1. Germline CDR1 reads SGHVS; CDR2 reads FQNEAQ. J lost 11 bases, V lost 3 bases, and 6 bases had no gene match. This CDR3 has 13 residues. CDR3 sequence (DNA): TGTGCCAGCAGCTTGGGGACAGGAGAGACCCAGCATTTT. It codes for CASSLGTGETQHF.

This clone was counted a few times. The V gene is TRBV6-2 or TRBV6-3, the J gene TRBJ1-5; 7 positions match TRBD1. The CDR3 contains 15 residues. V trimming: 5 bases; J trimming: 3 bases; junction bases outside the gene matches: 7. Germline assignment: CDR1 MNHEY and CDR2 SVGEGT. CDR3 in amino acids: CASSVRTGLNQPQHF. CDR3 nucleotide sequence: TGTGCCAGCAGTGTCCGGACAGGTCTCAATCAGCCCCAGCATTTT.

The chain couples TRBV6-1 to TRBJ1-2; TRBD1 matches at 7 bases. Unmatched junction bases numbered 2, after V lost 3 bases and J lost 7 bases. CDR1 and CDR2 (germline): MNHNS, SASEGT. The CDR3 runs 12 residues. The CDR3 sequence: CASSEAGGGYTF. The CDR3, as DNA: TGTGCCAGCAGTGAGGCAGGGGGTGGCTACACCTTC.

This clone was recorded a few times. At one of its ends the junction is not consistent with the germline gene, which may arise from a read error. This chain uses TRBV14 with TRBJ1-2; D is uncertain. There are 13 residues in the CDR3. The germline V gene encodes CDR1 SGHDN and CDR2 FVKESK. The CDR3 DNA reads TGTGCCAGCAGCCAAGAGCGAGGGCAGACCGTTCTATGG. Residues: CASSQERGQTVLW.

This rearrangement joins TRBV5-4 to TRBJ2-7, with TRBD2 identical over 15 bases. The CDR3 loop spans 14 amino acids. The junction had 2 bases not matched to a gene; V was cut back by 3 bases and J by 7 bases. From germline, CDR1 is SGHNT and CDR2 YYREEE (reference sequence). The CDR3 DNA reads TGTGCCAGCAGCTCAGGACTAGCGGGGGGGGAGCAGTACTTC. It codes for CASSSGLAGGEQYF. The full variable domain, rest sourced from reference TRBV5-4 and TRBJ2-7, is ETGVTQSPTHLIKTRGQQVTLRCSSQSGHNTVSWYQQALGQGPQFIFQYYREEENGRGNFPPRFSGLQFPNYSSELNVNALELDDSALYLCASSSGLAGGEQYFGPGTRLTVT.

DNA for the CDR3: TGCAGTGCTAGTGACAGGGCGAGCTATGGCTACACCTTC. Protein product: CSASDRASYGYTF. The chain carries TRBV20-1 and TRBJ1-2; 7 bases fit TRBD1. The CDR3 contains 13 residues. The junction had 5 bases not matched to a gene; V was cut back by 3 bases and J by 4 bases. CDR1 DFQATT and CDR2 SNEGSKA come from the germline V gene (reference sequence).

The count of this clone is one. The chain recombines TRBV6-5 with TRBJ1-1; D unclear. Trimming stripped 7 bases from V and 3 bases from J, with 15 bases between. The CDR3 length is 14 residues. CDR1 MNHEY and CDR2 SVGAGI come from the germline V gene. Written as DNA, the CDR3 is TGTGCCAGCAACCAGCTAGGAGGTTACACTGAAGCTTTCTTT. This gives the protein CASNQLGGYTEAFF.

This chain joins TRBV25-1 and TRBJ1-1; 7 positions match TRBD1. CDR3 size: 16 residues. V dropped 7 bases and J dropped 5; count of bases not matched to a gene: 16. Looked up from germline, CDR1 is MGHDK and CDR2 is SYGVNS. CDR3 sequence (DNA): TGTGCCAGCACCGAAGGGACAGTCGACTTGGGTACTGAAGCTTTCTTT. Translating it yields CASTEGTVDLGTEAFF.

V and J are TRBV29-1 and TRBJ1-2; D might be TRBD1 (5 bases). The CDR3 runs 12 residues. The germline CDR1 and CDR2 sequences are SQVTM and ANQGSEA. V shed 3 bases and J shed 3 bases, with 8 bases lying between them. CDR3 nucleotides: TGCAGCGTTGACAGGGATGACTATGGCTACACCTTC. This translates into CSVDRDDYGYTF.

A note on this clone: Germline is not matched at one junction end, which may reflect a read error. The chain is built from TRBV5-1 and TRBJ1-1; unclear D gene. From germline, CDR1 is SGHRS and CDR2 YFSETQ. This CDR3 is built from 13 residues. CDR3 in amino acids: CASRLDARSEAFF. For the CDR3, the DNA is TGCGCCAGCAGATTGGACGCGAGGTCTGAAGCTTTCTTT.

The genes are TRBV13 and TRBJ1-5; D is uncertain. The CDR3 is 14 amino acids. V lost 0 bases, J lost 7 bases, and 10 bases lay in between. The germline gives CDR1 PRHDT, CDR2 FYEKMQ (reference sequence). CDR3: CASSLGRVGQPQHF. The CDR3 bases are TGTGCCAGCAGCTTAGGCCGGGTCGGGCAGCCCCAGCATTTT.

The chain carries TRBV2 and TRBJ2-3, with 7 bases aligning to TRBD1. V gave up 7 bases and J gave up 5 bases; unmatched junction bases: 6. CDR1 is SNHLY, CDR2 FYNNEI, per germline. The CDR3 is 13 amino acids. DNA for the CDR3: TGTGCCAGCACCGGGACAGTCGTAGATACGCAGTATTTT. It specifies CASTGTVVDTQYF.

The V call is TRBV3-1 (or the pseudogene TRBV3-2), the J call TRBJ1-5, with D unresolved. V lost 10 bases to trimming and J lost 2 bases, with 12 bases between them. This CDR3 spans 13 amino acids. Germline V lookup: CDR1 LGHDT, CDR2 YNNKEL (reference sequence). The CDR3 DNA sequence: TGTGCCACATCTCAGAAAGGCAATCAGCCCCAGCATTTT. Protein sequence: CATSQKGNQPQHF.

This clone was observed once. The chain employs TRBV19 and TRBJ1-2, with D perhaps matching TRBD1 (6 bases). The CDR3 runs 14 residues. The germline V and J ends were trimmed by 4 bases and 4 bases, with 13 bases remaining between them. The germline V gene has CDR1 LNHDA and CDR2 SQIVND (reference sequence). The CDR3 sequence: CASSSDRIGYGYTF. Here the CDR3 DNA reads TGTGCCAGTAGTAGCGACAGGATCGGCTATGGCTACACCTTC.